The sequence of this T cell receptor beta chain was determined in a study of cytomegalovirus exposure and HLA in healthy donors. It was with 60 Vbeta and 13 Jbeta primers that the PCR ran. TCRdb keeps only in-frame clones here, not all; method: immunoSEQ multiplex PCR. There are under 200,000 clones in the sample; roughly 85% occur only once, and over 2% lies in the top ten. The CDR3 covers 14 residues. V dropped 2 bases and J dropped 4; count of bases not matched to a gene: 1. CDR1 SGHAT and CDR2 FQNNGV come from the germline V gene. The TCR sequence derives from a woman between 50 and 59 years old in good health and CMV-seronegative. The V and J genes are TRBV11-2 and TRBJ2-7, with 11 positions matching TRBD2. The sample was PBMCs. This CDR3 reads CASSLIAGGYEQYF. CDR3 nucleotide sequence: TGTGCCAGCAGCTTAATAGCGGGAGGGTACGAGCAGTACTTC.